This TCR beta chain comes out of a study of blood T cell repertoires in COVID-19. Study summary: Specimens from acute and convalescent COVID-19 originated in the United States, Italy and Spain.

Germline CDR1 is SGHTA and CDR2 is FQGNSA. The CDR3 contains 13 residues. V was shortened by 4 bases and J by 6 bases, with 9 bases between the two germline ends. TCRdb's copy holds only in-frame clones and misses some; the assay was immunoSEQ multiplex PCR. The data show over 200,000 clones, roughly four fifths seen once. The sequence was obtained from a man aged 55 to 70 who had recovered from COVID-19. This sequence joins TRBV7-2 and TRBJ2-2; the D gene is possibly TRBD1 (5 bases). Sequenced: PBMCs or T cells enriched from blood (not recorded which). CDR3 protein: CASSWRQSGELFF. The CDR3 nucleotides read TGTGCCAGCAGCTGGCGACAGTCCGGGGAGCTGTTTTTT.